These 18 T cell receptor beta chains came from one sample sequenced in a study of regulatory T cells in long-lasting Graves disease. Arm-PCR of CDR3 regions and iRepertoire HTBI primers were used to build TCR beta libraries. TCRdb reanalysed the multiplex PCR reads using MiXCR and keeps one entry per CDR3 protein. This table holds approximately 350,000 distinct CDR3 sequences, 15% to 20% found once. The time point denotes: newly diagnosed GD, antithyroid drugs for less than 3 months. RNA from PBMCs was the source of the TCR library. The same specimen was also included in a second study, on T cells in Graves' hyperthyroidism and ophthalmopathy.

Source: peripheral blood mononuclear cells (PBMCs), taken at new diagnosis, from a patient treated with antithyroid drugs. These receptor sequences come from a woman aged 18-30 years with Graves disease.

A remark on this clonotype: A read error is possible here, since a much larger clone lies one base away. The rearrangement uses TRBV6-1 and TRBJ2-5; D possibly matches TRBD1 or TRBD2 (5 bases each). This CDR3 is 17 amino acids long. V was shortened by 6 bases and J by 5 bases, with 25 bases between the two germline ends. Germline V gives CDR1 MNHNS, CDR2 SASEGT. CDR3 loop: CASRTDGAGGRRETQYF. The CDR3 DNA follows: TGTGCCAGCAGAACCGACGGGGCTGGGGGACGTCGGGAGACCCAGTACTTC.

V and J are TRBV20-1 and TRBJ2-1; 11 nucleotides match TRBD2. The ends lost 0 bases at V and 6 bases at J; junction bases unmatched: 7. This CDR3 region has 16 residues. Germline CDR1 reads DFQATT; CDR2 reads SNEGSKA (reference sequence). Written as DNA, the CDR3 is TGCAGTGCTAGAGATACGACTAGCGGGGTTTTCAATGAGCAGTTCTTC. It is translated as CSARDTTSGVFNEQFF.

This clonotype came up once. V usage is TRBV19 and J usage is TRBJ2-1, with TRBD1 matching over 7 bases. CDR1 LNHDA and CDR2 SQIVND come from the germline V gene (reference sequence). V dropped 3 bases and J dropped 3; count of bases not matched to a gene: 5. This CDR3 is 15 amino acids long. CDR3 in DNA: TGTGCCAGTAGTATCAGCCGGGACAGCTACAATGAGCAGTTCTTC. Its protein product is CASSISRDSYNEQFF.

This clonotype was observed at least ten times. The rearrangement joins TRBV30 to TRBJ1-4, with 7 bases aligning to TRBD1. The germline CDR1 and CDR2 sequences are GTSNPN and SVGIG (reference sequence). The CDR3 length is 14 residues. After removal of 2 bases from V and 7 bases from J, the junction contained 7 bases not matched to a gene. CDR3: CAWSLRAGGEKLFF. DNA of the CDR3: TGTGCCTGGAGTCTGAGGGCAGGGGGTGAAAAACTGTTTTTT.

This clonotype was seen many times. V gene TRBV7-3 combines with J gene TRBJ2-2, with 10 bases fitting TRBD1. Per the germline V gene, CDR1 is SGHTA and CDR2 is FQGTGA. The V segment lost 1 base and the J segment 6 bases; nucleotides outside the gene matches: 8. The CDR3 loop spans 17 amino acids. CDR3 protein: CASSLNRDRGLAGELFF. CDR3 DNA: TGTGCCAGCAGCTTAAACCGGGACAGGGGCTTGGCCGGGGAGCTGTTTTTT.

This clonotype came up a few times. The rearrangement links TRBV4-1 to TRBJ1-2; 8 bases align to TRBD1. Germline-derived CDR1 and CDR2 are MGHRA and YSYEKL. J was trimmed by 1 base and V by 6 bases; bases with no gene match: 10. There are 16 residues in the CDR3. In nucleotides, the CDR3 is TGCGCCAGCAGTCGCGAACCGACAGGGGTTAACTATGGCTACACCTTC. This codes for CASSREPTGVNYGYTF.

V and J are TRBV6-1 and TRBJ2-5; D is unresolved. Germline CDR1 reads MNHNS; CDR2 reads SASEGT. Deletions cut 8 bases from V and 5 bases from J, with 18 bases between. The CDR3 consists of 14 residues. The CDR3: CASLSRLAWETQYF. The CDR3 nucleotides read TGTGCCAGCCTTTCGCGCCTGGCGTGGGAGACCCAGTACTTC.

This chain links TRBV6-5 with TRBJ2-7, with a possible D match to TRBD2 (6 bases). This CDR3 contains 14 residues. The germline V gene has CDR1 MNHEY and CDR2 SVGAGI. The V and J ends lost 0 bases and 5 bases respectively, with 11 bases between them. The CDR3 spells CASSYSTRDHEQYF. As DNA, the CDR3 is TGTGCCAGCAGTTACTCGACTAGAGACCACGAGCAGTACTTC.

This chain links TRBV9 with TRBJ1-3; no definite D call. The germline V gene has CDR1 SGDLS and CDR2 YYNGEE. The CDR3 consists of 15 residues. With 0 bases removed from V and 1 base from J, the gap between germline ends came to 8 bases. Written as DNA, the CDR3 is TGTGCCAGCAGCGTAGGTCAGCTATCTGGAAACACCATATATTTT. Its protein is CASSVGQLSGNTIYF.

This clonotype has only a few counts. The chain couples TRBV5-6 to TRBJ1-2; no clear D gene. The germline gives CDR1 SGHDT, CDR2 YYEEEE. This CDR3 has 14 residues. With 2 bases removed from V and 4 bases from J, the gap between germline ends came to 12 bases. CDR3 protein: CASSFPGQTYGYTF. The CDR3 DNA reads TGTGCCAGCAGCTTCCCCGGCCAGACCTATGGCTACACCTTC.

This clonotype showed up many times. V and J are TRBV5-1 and TRBJ1-2, with 11 bases matching TRBD1. Germline V gene data show CDR1 as SGHRS and CDR2 as YFSETQ. The CDR3 has 15 amino acids. Losses at the gene ends were 0 bases for V and 8 bases for J; bases not matched to a gene: 6. CDR3 bases: TGCGCCAGCAGCTTGGACGGACAGGGGGCGCGAGGCTACACCTTC. Its protein product is CASSLDGQGARGYTF.

This chain links TRBV19 with TRBJ2-1, with 9 bases matching TRBD1. Germline loops: CDR1 LNHDA, CDR2 SQIVND (reference sequence). The CDR3 contains 17 residues. The V segment lost 2 bases and the J segment 2 bases; nucleotides outside the gene matches: 7. CDR3 residues: CASSISRTGAPYNEQFF. CDR3 nucleotides: TGTGCCAGTAGTATATCCAGGACAGGGGCACCCTACAATGAGCAGTTCTTC.

At least ten counts were recorded for this clonotype. V usage is TRBV28 and J usage is TRBJ2-1, with 9 positions matching TRBD2. CDR1 is MDHEN, CDR2 SYDVKM, per germline. The CDR3 extends over 16 amino acids. V was pared by 1 base and J by 7 bases, with 8 bases of the junction left unmatched. In DNA form, the CDR3 reads TGTGCCAGCAGTTTATCACCTAGCGGGGAATTAAATGAGCAGTTCTTC. Its protein is CASSLSPSGELNEQFF.

This clonotype occurred many times. The DNA for the CDR3 is TGCAGTGCTAGAGATAGAGGAAGCTCACCCCTCCACTTT. As protein: CSARDRGSSPLHF. The chain uses TRBV20-1 and TRBJ1-6; no definite D call. CDR3 length: 13 amino acids. Germline loops: CDR1 DFQATT, CDR2 SNEGSKA (reference sequence). The V end was cut by 0 bases, the J end by 10 bases, with 10 bases between.

In regard to this clonotype: This may be a read error: a much more frequent sequence differs by one nucleotide. The chain is built from TRBV3-1 and TRBJ1-3; TRBD1 might be the D (5 bases). Germline lookup yields CDR1 LGHDT and CDR2 YNNKEL (reference sequence). This CDR3 contains 15 residues. CDR3: CASRQGAGPGNTIYF. CDR3 sequence (DNA): TGTGCCAGCCGCCAAGGTGCAGGGCCTGGAAACACCATATATTTT.

This clonotype was found many times. The chain uses TRBV11-2 and TRBJ1-2; possible D gene TRBD1, 5 bases. V lost 6 bases to trimming and J lost 0 bases, with 14 bases between them. This CDR3 is 15 amino acids long. CDR1 is SGHAT, CDR2 FQNNGV, per germline. The CDR3 DNA reads as TGTGCCAGCAGTTGGGGCAGCGGATCTAACTATGGCTACACCTTC. It yields the protein CASSWGSGSNYGYTF.

This clonotype was recorded at least ten times. V gene TRBV11-1 combines with J gene TRBJ2-5, with 12 positions matching TRBD2. J gave up 4 bases and V 3 bases, and 3 bases lay outside the gene matches. The CDR3 contains 15 residues. In germline, CDR1 is SGHAT, CDR2 FQDESV (reference sequence). The CDR3 loop reads CASSFRLAGVETQYF. CDR3 sequence (DNA): TGTGCCAGCAGCTTCCGACTAGCGGGAGTAGAGACCCAGTACTTC.

This clonotype came up a few times. This chain uses TRBV6-2 or TRBV6-3 with TRBJ2-7; D is perhaps TRBD1 (6 bases). This CDR3 is 16 amino acids long. Trimming removed 2 bases at V and 6 bases at J, with 20 bases between. Germline loops: CDR1 MNHEY, CDR2 SVGEGT. This chain's CDR3 is CASSYGQGLPKAEQYF. The CDR3 DNA is TGTGCCAGCAGTTACGGGCAGGGGCTGCCCAAGGCCGAGCAGTACTTC.